This entry concerns a single T cell receptor beta chain. No cognate antigen has been identified for it. No much larger clone exists at a distance of one base, and base qualities are not known. V lost 6 bases and J lost 1 base, and the count of bases not matched to a germline gene is 2. According to the germline V gene (reference sequence), CDR1 reads MNHEY and CDR2 reads SMNVEV. From its cysteine to its phenylalanine, the CDR3 spans 13 amino acids. CDR3 DNA only is kept here, 39 bases in frame from base 1. The sample comes from a study of cytomegalovirus exposure and HLA in healthy donors (dated 2017 in TCRdb). The study in broad terms: According to an earlier analysis of several hundred of the donors, some 180 million T cells yielded roughly 110 million unique TCR beta sequences and 276 Gb of sequence data. An early release covering some 640 HLA-typed donors comprised roughly 300 gigabases of sequencing data and 65 million to 100 million unique TCR sequences. Of the 398 genotyped donors, 65% to 90% fell in the genetic ancestry cluster associated with self-reported Caucasian donors. The study aimed to test whether signatures of past pathogen exposure could be identified by cataloging public T cell receptors. The study used immunosequencing to profile the T cell repertoires of approximately 630 subjects and linked those repertoires to cytomegalovirus serostatus. In addition to the first cohort of 650 to 800 subjects, a separate validation cohort of 130 or so different subjects was used. High-throughput TCR immunosequencing, statistical association of individual TCRs with disease status, and machine learning were combined to predict cytomegalovirus infection status. To study patterns of TCR occurrence, a later analysis re-analyzed previously published TCR beta repertoires from 700 or so donors and added high-resolution HLA genotyping. Rather than using new phenotypic data, the later analysis identified candidate immune exposures from TCR beta sequences and from how often those sequences occurred across donors. To decide whether each TCR beta V gene segment behaved as functional or pseudogenic, an earlier analysis of some 570 of the donors relied on high-throughput TCR beta sequencing. Alongside the repertoire data, information on donor age, sex, ethnicity and CMV serostatus was compiled. Genome-wide SNP genotypes for about 55% of the roughly 670 donors were used in a later genetic analysis, which treated that subset as a discovery cohort. All discovery cohort repertoires had been generated on a single sequencing platform. HLA typing covered class I and class II loci at four-digit resolution. Typing coverage varied by locus: 629-630 donors for A, B, C, DRB1 and DQB1; roughly 520 for DQA1; 606 for DPA1; about 450 for DPB1. A handful of DR-DQ haplotypes were handled as single units for association and clustering because linkage in the cohort was strong. Among some 400 genotyped donors of the cohort, an average of around 240,000 unique TCR beta nucleotide sequences were sequenced per donor, about a sixth of them non-productive. The investigation overall reported the following: A later analysis found that most CMV-associated TCR beta chains appeared HLA-restricted, with HLA associations seemingly driven largely by CMV exposure. An association between a missense DCLRE1C variant and V-gene and J-gene trimming of TCR beta chains was found in a later genetic analysis and replicated in an independent cohort. Roughly uniform sequencing depth across donors was assumed in presence/absence analyses, although this assumption may not hold. Only TCR beta chains were sequenced in this cohort, and the absence of alpha or paired-chain data limited detectable features. According to the authors, the approach could potentially be generalized to other disease states and immunological phenotypes. Compared with equally common non-associated chains, HLA-associated TCR beta chains in a later analysis were more clonally expanded and had lower generation probabilities. Some IMGT-functional V segments, including TRBV6-2 and TRBV6-3, could not be told apart with the 87-base-pair reads, so those segments were excluded. A further reported finding was that TCR beta sequences accurately predicted the HLA-A and HLA-B alleles for most subjects in the first cohort. A cluster of highly shared sequence variants was judged likely to be a technical artifact of the sequencing pipeline. Because counts were too low, approximately 18 rarely observed V segments, including chromosome 9 orphons, were excluded from the earlier analysis of around 640 of the donors. Most TCR sequences were observed very rarely across donors, whereas some public TCRs were present in many individuals. In the study, approximately 160 TCR beta chains were listed as associated with cytomegalovirus. In a later analysis, several top co-occurrence clusters were reported to appear linked to parvovirus B19, influenza, CMV and Epstein-Barr virus. A later analysis found that TCR association rates varied across HLA loci, with DRB1 alleles showing the most associated TCRs and HLA-C alleles the fewest. According to a later genetic analysis, donors in an Asian-associated ancestry cluster had fewer N-insertions in productive TCRs than the approximately 650-donor mean. When HLA alleles, especially DR and DQ, strongly co-occurred, TCR associations were difficult to assign to individual alleles. Cytomegalovirus status was reported to be diagnosed by the classifier with high specificity and sensitivity in both the original and validation cohorts. In vitro tests confirmed that a few of the cytomegalovirus-associated TCR beta chains recognize cytomegalovirus antigens. At a false discovery rate of 0.05, a later analysis linked 15,000 to 20,000 TCR beta sequences to specific HLA alleles. Because HLA typing was missing for some donors at each locus, association tests included only the typed subset. Linkage disequilibrium might explain the correlated functional status among segregating V segments, but an unknown experimental factor could not be ruled out. Immune exposure information for the cohort was limited to CMV serostatus. An earlier analysis of 587 of the donors showed that most TCR beta V segments appeared in productive rearrangements either about 87% or about 30% of the time, which broadly matched IMGT annotations.

In total, fewer than 750 healthy bone marrow donors made up the cohort. Cohort members were all nominally healthy when sampled, although unrecorded immune exposures were likely present. The donor was CMV seropositive and was included in the group of almost 300 seropositive cohort members. Every donor gave a peripheral blood sample, and the peripheral blood mononuclear cells from that sample were used for TCR beta sequencing. Genomic DNA was extracted from the blood cell samples with the Qiagen DNeasy Blood Extraction Kit. The library relied on the immunoSEQ multiplex PCR assay. For the multiplex PCR, a mixture combining 60 forward primers for TCR Vbeta segments and 13 reverse primers for TCR Jbeta segments was used. A multiplex PCR assay on genomic DNA amplified the CDR3 region of rearranged TCR beta genes. Amplified TCR beta libraries were sequenced as 87-base-pair reads on the Illumina HiSeq System. The paper's data handling went like this. A later analysis counted about 80 million unique TCR beta chains across the 600 to 850 repertoires, and some 11 million of these chains were shared by at least two donors. Raw reads were error-corrected and collapsed into unique sequences by a nearest-neighbor algorithm in which closely related sequences were merged to remove PCR and sequencing errors. CDR3 sequences were aligned to IMGT reference sequences to assign V, D and J gene segments. For a sequence to be retained, a match of at least six nucleotides to both a V gene segment and a J gene segment was required. A rearrangement counted as productive if the CDR3 had no stop codons and remained in frame with V and J, and every other rearrangement counted as non-productive. CDR3 was defined according to IMGT convention as the region running from the second conserved V-encoded cysteine to the conserved J-encoded phenylalanine. The earlier analysis of around 640 of the donors excluded sequences that lacked an unambiguous match to a single V gene segment. An earlier analysis of 450 to 650 of the donors called V segments functional above 56.7% productive rearrangements and segregating when the between-donor standard deviation exceeded 5%. A statistical classification framework was built for diagnosing cytomegalovirus status from the catalog of TCR beta chain sequences. In a later analysis, TCR nucleotide sequences were compared against IMGT/GENE-DB human TR gene sequences so that V and J genes could be assigned. In a later analysis, CDR3 sequences and most-parsimonious VDJ recombination scenarios were assigned using the TCRdist pipeline. In a later analysis, each TCR beta chain was defined by its CDR3 amino acid sequence together with its V-gene family, and reads lacking a unique V-gene family were excluded. In a later analysis, fewer than 650 highly shared, low-generation-probability nucleotide sequences were removed to address suspected cross-contamination and a sequencing artifact. In a later analysis, a clonal expansion index was calculated for each public chain from normalized within-repertoire ranks of inferred template counts. Generation probabilities in a later analysis came from a VDJ recombination model fitted to out-of-frame rearrangements, and those results were checked against IGoR. A later analysis scored TCR-TCR, TCR-HLA and TCR-CMV co-occurrence with hypergeometric tests, applying a repertoire-size bias correction to TCR pairs. False discovery rates were estimated in a later analysis by permuting HLA or CMV assignments 20 times. In a later analysis, co-occurring TCRs were grouped using DBSCAN, and TCRdist sequence similarity was added for clustering within HLA-allele-positive subsets. Repertoires with fewer than 30,000 or more than 120,000 public chains were left out of co-occurrence clustering, as were five repertoires with anomalous nucleotide sharing. TCRdb retrieved this table from immuneACCESS and kept in-frame rearrangements only. Not all clones are present; in checked studies, unresolved V genes account for under half, and no reason is known for the remainder. V, J and clone size are taken as reported in that table, and D and trimming were inferred from the DNA itself. The sample table records about 50,000 clones; 80% of these occur just once. 8.1% of the sample goes to the ten largest clones.

The chain is encoded by TRBV27 joined to TRBJ1-1; 7 central nucleotides agree with TRBD1. Input material: PBMCs. The source of this sequence is a young man in good health and CMV-seropositive. The CDR3 in this case is CASSRQGNTEAFF. The DNA sequence is as follows: TGTGCCAGCAGCCGACAGGGGAACACTGAAGCTTTCTTT.